The clone carrying this T cell receptor (beta chain) was observed many times. What it binds is not known. A universal primer site was created by template switching, with the cDNA bearing unique molecular identifiers. Via MiXCR, TCRdb re-called the 5' RACE reads, giving one row per CDR3 protein. Here the sample spans around 230,000 distinct CDR3 sequences, less than 9.5% being singletons. The source of the sample is a study of identical twins. The CDR3 runs to 13 residues. The germline V gene encodes CDR1 DFQATT and CDR2 SNEGSKA (reference sequence). The V and J ends lost 6 bases and 3 bases, in that order; junction bases with no gene match: 7. Study-wide findings and caveats: Excess low generation probability was seen in twin-shared out-of-frame alpha sequences.

The chain recombines TRBV20-1 with TRBJ2-5; TRBD1 matches 7 bases. The sequence was collected from a young woman in good health. The sequenced material came from memory (CD45RO+) T cells sorted from blood. CDR3 amino acids: CSAKGQTKETQYF. DNA for the CDR3: TGCAGTGCCAAGGGACAGACCAAAGAGACCCAGTACTTC.